The 5 T cell receptor beta chains below come from one sample, sequenced in a study of identical twins. TCRdb re-derived calls from the 5' RACE reads in MiXCR, one entry per CDR3 protein. The sample carries 1.5 million to 2 million distinct CDR3 sequences, 25% to 35% recorded once. The sequenced sample was cord blood. All receptors come from a newborn girl in good health.

V usage is TRBV2 and J usage is TRBJ2-1; weak D call: TRBD2 (5 bases). In germline, CDR1 is SNHLY, CDR2 FYNNEI. Trimming removed 6 bases at V and 1 base at J, with 13 bases between. The CDR3 sequence is 15 residues long. The CDR3 coding sequence is TGTGCCAGCAGGTTACGGGGAACTTCCTACAATGAGCAGTTCTTC. Protein sequence: CASRLRGTSYNEQFF.

V and J are TRBV10-3 and TRBJ2-7; 8 bases are shared with TRBD2. The J segment lost 4 bases and the V segment lost 4 bases, leaving 0 bases of the junction unmatched. This CDR3 is built from 12 residues. The V gene's germline CDR1 is ENHRY and CDR2 SYGVKD. In nucleotides, the CDR3 is TGTGCCATCAGTGGACTAGCGTACGAGCAGTACTTC. This encodes CAISGLAYEQYF.

This clonotype has just a few counts. The chain links TRBV10-3 to TRBJ1-2; no reliable D call. The CDR3 sequence is 13 residues long. V shed 3 bases and J shed 5 bases, with 10 bases lying between them. In germline, CDR1 is ENHRY, CDR2 SYGVKD. CDR3 region: CAISEHLLYGYTF. In DNA, the CDR3 is TGTGCCATCAGTGAACATCTTCTGTATGGCTACACCTTC.

This clonotype was detected a few times. The chain links TRBV20-1 to TRBJ2-7; possibly TRBD2 for D (5 bases). The J call may not be correct, given that the DNA end is closer to TRBJ2-5. This CDR3 comprises 14 residues. Per germline, CDR1 DFQATT and CDR2 SNEGSKA (reference sequence). The CDR3 DNA follows: TGCAGTGCTGTTCCCAGGCGAGGGCGGAAGACCCAGTACTTC. It encodes CSAVPRRGRKTQYF.

This clonotype has ten or more counts. This chain joins TRBV10-3 and TRBJ2-7; 9 bases agree with TRBD2. The CDR3 is 16 residues long. Germline V gene sequence: CDR1 ENHRY, CDR2 SYGVKD. V dropped 0 bases and J dropped 5; count of bases not matched to a gene: 8. The CDR3 region has the DNA TGTGCCATCAGTGAGTCGATACCAGGGACTAGCAACGAGCAGTACTTC. Its translation: CAISESIPGTSNEQYF.